This T cell receptor beta chain was sequenced during a study of blood T cell repertoires in COVID-19. Study background: Samples taken during acute and convalescent COVID-19 were collected in the United States, Italy and Spain. T cells, B-cell-depleted T cells, or PBMCs supplied cDNA or gDNA.

This clone has just one count. Original analysis: From reference gene primer amplification, estimates of nucleated cell counts were derived. Assay: immunoSEQ multiplex PCR; the TCRdb copy retains only in-frame clones and omits some. The D gene and trimming were derived from the DNA, and the V and J assignments and clone size from that table. The data contain about 170,000 clones, about four fifths of them singletons. The CDR3 totals 13 residues. V trimming: 4 bases; J trimming: 4 bases; junction bases outside the gene matches: 2. The sample was peripheral blood. The source of this sequence is a woman older than 75 with acute or convalescent COVID-19. The V gene is TRBV12-3 or TRBV12-4, the J gene TRBJ2-7; 9 positions agree with TRBD2. Here the CDR3 reads CASSSLAGYEQYF. The CDR3 bases are TGTGCCAGCAGTTCGCTAGCGGGATACGAGCAGTACTTC.